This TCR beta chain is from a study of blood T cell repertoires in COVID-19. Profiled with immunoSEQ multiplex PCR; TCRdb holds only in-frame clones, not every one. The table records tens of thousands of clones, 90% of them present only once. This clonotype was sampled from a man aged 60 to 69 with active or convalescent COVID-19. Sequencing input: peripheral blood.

In DNA, the CDR3 is TGCGCCAGCAGCCCACACAGAGGGGGCTCGGTCACTGAAGCTTTCTTT. Translation: CASSPHRGGSVTEAFF. The gene calls are TRBV4-1 and TRBJ1-1; the match to TRBD1 covers 7 bases. CDR1 is MGHRA, CDR2 YSYEKL, per germline. CDR3 length: 16 residues. V lost 4 bases, J lost 4 bases, and 12 bases stayed unmatched.